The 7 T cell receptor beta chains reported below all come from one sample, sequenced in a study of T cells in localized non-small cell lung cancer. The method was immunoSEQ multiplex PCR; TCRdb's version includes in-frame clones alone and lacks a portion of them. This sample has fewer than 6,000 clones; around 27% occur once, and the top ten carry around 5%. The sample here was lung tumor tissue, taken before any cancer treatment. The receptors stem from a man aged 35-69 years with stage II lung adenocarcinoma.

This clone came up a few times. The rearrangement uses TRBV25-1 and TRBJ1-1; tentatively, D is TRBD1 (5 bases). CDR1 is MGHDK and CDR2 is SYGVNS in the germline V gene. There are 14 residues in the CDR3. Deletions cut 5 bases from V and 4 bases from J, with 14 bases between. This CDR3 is CASSLTTGGTEAFF. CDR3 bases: TGTGCCAGCAGTCTAACTACGGGGGGCACTGAAGCTTTCTTT.

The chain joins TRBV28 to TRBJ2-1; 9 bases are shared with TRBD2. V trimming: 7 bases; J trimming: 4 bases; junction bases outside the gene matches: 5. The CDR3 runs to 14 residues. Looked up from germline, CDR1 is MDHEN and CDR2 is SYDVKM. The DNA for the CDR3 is TGTGCCAGCATCTTGACTAGCGGTTACAATGAGCAGTTCTTC. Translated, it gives CASILTSGYNEQFF. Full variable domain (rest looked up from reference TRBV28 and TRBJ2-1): DVKVTQSSRYLVKRTGEKVFLECVQDMDHENMFWYRQDPGLGLRLIYFSYDVKMKEKGDIPEGYSVSREKKERFSLILESASTNQTSMYLCASILTSGYNEQFFGPGTRLTVL.

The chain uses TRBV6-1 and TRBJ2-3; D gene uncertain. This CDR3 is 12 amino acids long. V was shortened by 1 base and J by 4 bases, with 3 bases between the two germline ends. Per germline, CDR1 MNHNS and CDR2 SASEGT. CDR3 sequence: CASSEVSDTQYF. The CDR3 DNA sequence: TGTGCCAGCAGTGAAGTCTCAGATACGCAGTATTTT.

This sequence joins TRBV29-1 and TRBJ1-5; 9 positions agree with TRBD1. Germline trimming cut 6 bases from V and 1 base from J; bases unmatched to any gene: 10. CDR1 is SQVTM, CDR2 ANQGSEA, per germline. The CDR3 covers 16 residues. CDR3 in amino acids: CSVSVTGGRSNQPQHF. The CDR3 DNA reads TGCAGCGTGTCCGTTACAGGGGGCCGAAGCAATCAGCCCCAGCATTTT.

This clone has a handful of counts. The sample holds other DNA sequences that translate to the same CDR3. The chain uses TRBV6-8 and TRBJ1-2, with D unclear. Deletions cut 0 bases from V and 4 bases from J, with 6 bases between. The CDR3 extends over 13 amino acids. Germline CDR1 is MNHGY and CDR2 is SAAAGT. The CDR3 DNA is TGTGCCAGCAGTTACTCTTCCAGCTATGGCTACACCTTC. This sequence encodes CASSYSSSYGYTF.

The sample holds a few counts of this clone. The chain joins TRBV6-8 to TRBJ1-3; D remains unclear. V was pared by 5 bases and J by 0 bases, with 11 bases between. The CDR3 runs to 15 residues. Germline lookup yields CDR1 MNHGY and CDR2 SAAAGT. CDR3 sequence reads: CASSHQLGSGNTIYF. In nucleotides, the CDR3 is TGTGCCAGCAGTCATCAACTGGGCTCTGGAAACACCATATATTTT.

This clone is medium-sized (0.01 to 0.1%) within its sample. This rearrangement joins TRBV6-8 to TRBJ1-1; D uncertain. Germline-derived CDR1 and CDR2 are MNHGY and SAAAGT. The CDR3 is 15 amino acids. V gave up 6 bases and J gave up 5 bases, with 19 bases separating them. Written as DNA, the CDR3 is TGTGCCAGCAGGATCCACGTGGGGAGGGCGACTGAAGCTTTCTTT. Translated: CASRIHVGRATEAFF.